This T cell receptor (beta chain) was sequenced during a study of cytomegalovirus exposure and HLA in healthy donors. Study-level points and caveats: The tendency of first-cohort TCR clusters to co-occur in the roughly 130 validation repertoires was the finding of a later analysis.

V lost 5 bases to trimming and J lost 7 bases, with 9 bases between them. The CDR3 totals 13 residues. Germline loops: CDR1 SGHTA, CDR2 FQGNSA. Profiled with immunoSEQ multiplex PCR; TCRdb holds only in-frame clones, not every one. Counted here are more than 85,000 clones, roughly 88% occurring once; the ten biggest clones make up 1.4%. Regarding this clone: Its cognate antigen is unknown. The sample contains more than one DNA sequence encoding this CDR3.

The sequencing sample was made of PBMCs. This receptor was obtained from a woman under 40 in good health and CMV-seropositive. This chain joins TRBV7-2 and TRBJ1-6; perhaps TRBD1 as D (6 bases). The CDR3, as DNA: TGTGCCAGCAGCAGCCAGGGGAATTCACCCCTCCACTTT. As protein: CASSSQGNSPLHF.